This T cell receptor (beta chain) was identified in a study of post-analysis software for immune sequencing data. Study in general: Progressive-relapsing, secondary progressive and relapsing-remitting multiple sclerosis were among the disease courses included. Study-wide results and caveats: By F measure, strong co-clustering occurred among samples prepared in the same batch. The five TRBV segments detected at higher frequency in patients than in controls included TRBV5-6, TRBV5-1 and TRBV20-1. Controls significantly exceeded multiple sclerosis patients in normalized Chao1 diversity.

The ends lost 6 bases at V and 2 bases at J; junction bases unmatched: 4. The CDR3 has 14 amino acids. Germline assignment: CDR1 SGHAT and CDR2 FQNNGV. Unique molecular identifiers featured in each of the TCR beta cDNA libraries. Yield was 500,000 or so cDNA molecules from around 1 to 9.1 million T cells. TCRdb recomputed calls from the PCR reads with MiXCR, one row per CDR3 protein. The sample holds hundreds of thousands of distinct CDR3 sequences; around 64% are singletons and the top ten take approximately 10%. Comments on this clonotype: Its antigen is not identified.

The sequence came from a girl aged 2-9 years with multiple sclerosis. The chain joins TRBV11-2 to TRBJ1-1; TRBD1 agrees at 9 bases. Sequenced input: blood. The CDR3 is CASSWTGANTEAFF. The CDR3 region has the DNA TGTGCCAGCAGTTGGACAGGGGCTAACACTGAAGCTTTCTTT.